This T cell receptor beta chain was documented in a study of T cells after yellow fever vaccination. Study-level information: Preparation of the low-cell-number fractions used SMART-Seq v4 Ultra Low Input.

Study-level points and caveats: Most clones from primary vaccination resurfaced after the booster (96% CD4, 88% CD8). The secondary response showed a weaker magnitude and a faster peak, day 5 versus 15.

This clonotype was recorded a few times. No antigen is known for it. J lost 1 base, V lost 7 bases, and 9 bases had no gene match. Germline CDR1 reads SEHNR; CDR2 reads FQNEAQ (reference sequence). The CDR3 sequence is 15 residues long. The authors made TCR cDNA by 5'RACE template switching, adding a universal primer site and UMIs. TCRdb fed the 5' RACE reads into MiXCR, producing one record per CDR3 protein. The sample carries fewer than 650,000 distinct CDR3 sequences, around a fifth recorded once. The sequenced sample was PBMCs, obtained approximately 22 days after the first yellow fever vaccination. The receptor comes from a man aged 18 to 35 who received the YFV17D yellow fever vaccine. The rearrangement joins TRBV7-9 to TRBJ1-1; 7 bases agree with TRBD1. This CDR3 is CASIRDSIPNTEAFF. DNA for the CDR3: TGTGCCAGCATCCGGGACAGCATTCCGAACACTGAAGCTTTCTTT.